Presented here are 9 T cell receptor beta chains from one specimen sequenced in a study of response to subunit inactivated influenza vaccine (dated by TCRdb to between 2017 and 2018). Libraries came from RT-PCR. The data were produced on an Illumina HiSeq 2500. The public reads were run again by TCRdb, first through fastp at Q25 and then through MiXCR, and only productive beta chains were kept. Every distinct CDR3 protein forms one entry, paired with its most common genes and DNA. Present in this sample are some 640,000 distinct CDR3 sequences, approximately 15% of which were seen just once. In total, the top ten clones hold roughly 6.4% of the sample. The sequences come from PBMCs from blood, collected 14 to 15 days before vaccination. These receptors came from a man between 50 and 59 years old who received an inactivated influenza vaccine. Donor details come from another sample of the same person, matched by shared clones.

This clonotype appeared many times. The chain has TRBV6-2 or TRBV6-3 and TRBJ1-1; D not resolved. Germline CDR1 is MNHEY and CDR2 is SVGEGT. Trimming shortened V by 11 bases and J by 0 bases, and 10 bases separated the two germline ends. The CDR3 sequence is 12 residues long. The CDR3 DNA is TGTGCCGCCCTCGGTTTGAACACTGAAGCTTTCTTT. Translating it yields CAALGLNTEAFF.

The chain joins TRBV28 to TRBJ2-7, with 7 bases matching TRBD1. CDR1 and CDR2 from the germline V gene are MDHEN and SYDVKM. The CDR3 is 15 residues long. J was trimmed by 0 bases and V by 5 bases; bases with no gene match: 7. CDR3 loop: CASSRSTGTSYEQYF. Here the CDR3 DNA reads TGTGCCAGCAGTCGGTCGACAGGGACCTCCTACGAGCAGTACTTC. Complete variable domain (other parts from reference TRBV28 and TRBJ2-7): DVKVTQSSRYLVKRTGEKVFLECVQDMDHENMFWYRQDPGLGLRLIYFSYDVKMKEKGDIPEGYSVSREKKERFSLILESASTNQTSMYLCASSRSTGTSYEQYFGPGTRLTVT.

This rearrangement joins TRBV6-5 to TRBJ2-7; D may match TRBD1 or TRBD2 (6 bases each). This CDR3 comprises 16 residues. With 0 bases removed from V and 5 bases from J, the gap between germline ends came to 17 bases. CDR1 and CDR2 (germline): MNHEY, SVGAGI. CDR3 in amino acids: CASSYSGGSGGHEQYF. CDR3 DNA: TGTGCCAGCAGTTACTCGGGGGGCAGCGGTGGGCACGAGCAGTACTTC.

This chain connects TRBV6-1 to TRBJ2-7; TRBD1 agrees at 8 bases. CDR1 and CDR2 from the germline V gene are MNHNS and SASEGT. V lost 5 bases to trimming and J lost 1 base; unmatched junction nucleotides: 13. CDR3 length equals 17 residues. CDR3 loop: CASSLSNPGQASYEQYF. The CDR3 DNA is TGTGCCAGCAGTCTTTCAAACCCGGGACAGGCGTCCTACGAGCAGTACTTC.

The chain combines TRBV6-2 or TRBV6-3 with TRBJ2-3, with D possibly TRBD1 on 5 matching bases. The CDR3 is 13 amino acids. V lost 4 bases to trimming and J lost 8 bases, with 13 bases between them. The V gene's germline CDR1 is MNHEY and CDR2 SVGEGT. The CDR3 DNA reads as TGTGCCAGCAGTTCCGCGACAGCCGGTACGCAGTATTTT. Residues: CASSSATAGTQYF.

The J gene is TRBJ2-2, the V gene TRBV6-1, with 11 positions matching TRBD1. Germline loops: CDR1 MNHNS, CDR2 SASEGT. The CDR3 loop spans 18 amino acids. V trimming: 7 bases; J trimming: 6 bases; junction bases outside the gene matches: 16. The CDR3 nucleotides read TGTGCCAGCACCCCCGGGACAGGGGGGTTTACGGTTCCCGGGGAGCTGTTTTTT. The encoded protein is CASTPGTGGFTVPGELFF.

The chain links TRBV10-3 to TRBJ1-1, with D uncertain. CDR3 size: 11 residues. Trimming shortened V by 6 bases and J by 1 base, and 3 bases separated the two germline ends. Per the germline V gene, CDR1 is ENHRY and CDR2 is SYGVKD. CDR3 in amino acids: CAIRSNTEAFF. CDR3 nucleotides: TGTGCCATCAGGTCGAACACTGAAGCTTTCTTT.

DNA of the CDR3: TGTGCCAGCAGCCCCTATAGCTCCTACGAGCAGTACTTC. The encoded protein is CASSPYSSYEQYF. The V call is TRBV7-9, the J call TRBJ2-7; no clear D. The CDR3 loop spans 13 amino acids. Trimming stripped 5 bases from V and 0 bases from J, with 8 bases between. Germline loops: CDR1 SEHNR, CDR2 FQNEAQ (reference sequence).

The chain recombines TRBV7-8 with TRBJ1-5; 9 bases line up with TRBD1. V dropped 4 bases and J dropped 7; count of bases not matched to a gene: 11. Germline loops: CDR1 SGHVS, CDR2 FQNEAQ. The CDR3 length is 16 residues. The DNA for the CDR3 is TGTGCCAGCAGCTGGGGGGTACAGGGGGCAGGACAGCCCCAGCATTTT. Translated, it gives CASSWGVQGAGQPQHF.